This T cell receptor (beta chain) originates from a study of T cell repertoires in cytomegalovirus infection. Whole-study context: A matching HLA type, together with CMV infection, was signaled by public TCR beta signatures. Broader study findings: The cumulative frequency of public TCR beta families identified carriers of CMV plus the relevant HLA. Ex vivo, HLA-C-restricted CMV-specific TCR beta clonotypes prevailed over the rest of the response.

TCRdb re-called the reads through MiXCR, storing one row per CDR3 protein. The table records about 97,000 distinct CDR3 sequences, approximately 15% of them present only once. This clonotype has more than one count but fewer than ten. Its antigen is still unknown. V lost 0 bases and J 2 bases, leaving 7 bases between the germline ends. Germline V gene lookup returns CDR1 MDHEN and CDR2 SYDVKM. The CDR3 consists of 14 residues. The sample was PBMCs. The sequence was obtained from a human donor in good health (CMV status not recorded). Some clones in this sample may be carry-over from other donors' samples. V and J are TRBV28 and TRBJ1-2; D not resolved. CDR3 DNA sequence: TGTGCCAGCAGTTTATGGGCGGAGAACTATGGCTACACCTTC. Residues: CASSLWAENYGYTF.